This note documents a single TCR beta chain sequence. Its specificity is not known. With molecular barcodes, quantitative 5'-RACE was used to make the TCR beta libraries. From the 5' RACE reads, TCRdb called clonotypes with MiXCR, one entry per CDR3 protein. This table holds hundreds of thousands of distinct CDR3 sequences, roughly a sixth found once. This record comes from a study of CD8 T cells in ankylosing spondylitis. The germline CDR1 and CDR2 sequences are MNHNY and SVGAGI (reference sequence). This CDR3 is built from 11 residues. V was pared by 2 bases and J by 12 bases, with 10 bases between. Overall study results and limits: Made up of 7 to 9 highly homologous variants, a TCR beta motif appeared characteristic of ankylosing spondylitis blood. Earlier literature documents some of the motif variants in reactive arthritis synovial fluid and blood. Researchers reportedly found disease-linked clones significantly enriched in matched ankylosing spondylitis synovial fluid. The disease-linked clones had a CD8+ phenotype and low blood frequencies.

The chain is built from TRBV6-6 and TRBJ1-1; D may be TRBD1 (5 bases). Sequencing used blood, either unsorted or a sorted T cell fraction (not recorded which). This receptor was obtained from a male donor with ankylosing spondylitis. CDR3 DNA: TGTGCCAGCAGTTACGGACAAGGGCCTTTCTTT. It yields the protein CASSYGQGPFF.